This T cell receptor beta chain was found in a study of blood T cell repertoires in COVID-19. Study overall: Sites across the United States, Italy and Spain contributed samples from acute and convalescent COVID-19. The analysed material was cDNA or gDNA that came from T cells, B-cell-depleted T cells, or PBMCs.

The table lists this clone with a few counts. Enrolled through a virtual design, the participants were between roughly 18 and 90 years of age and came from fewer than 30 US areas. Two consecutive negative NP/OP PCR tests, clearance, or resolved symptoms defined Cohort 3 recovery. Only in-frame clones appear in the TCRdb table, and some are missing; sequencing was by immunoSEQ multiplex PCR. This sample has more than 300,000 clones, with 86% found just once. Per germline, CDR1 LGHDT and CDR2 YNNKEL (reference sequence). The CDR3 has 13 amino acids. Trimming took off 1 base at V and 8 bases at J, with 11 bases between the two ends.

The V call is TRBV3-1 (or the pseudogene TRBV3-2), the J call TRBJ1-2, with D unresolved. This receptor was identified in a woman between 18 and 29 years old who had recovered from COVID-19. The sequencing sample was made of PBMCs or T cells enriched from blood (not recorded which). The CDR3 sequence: CASSQVAGRGYTF. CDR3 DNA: TGTGCCAGCAGCCAAGTAGCGGGTCGGGGCTACACCTTC.